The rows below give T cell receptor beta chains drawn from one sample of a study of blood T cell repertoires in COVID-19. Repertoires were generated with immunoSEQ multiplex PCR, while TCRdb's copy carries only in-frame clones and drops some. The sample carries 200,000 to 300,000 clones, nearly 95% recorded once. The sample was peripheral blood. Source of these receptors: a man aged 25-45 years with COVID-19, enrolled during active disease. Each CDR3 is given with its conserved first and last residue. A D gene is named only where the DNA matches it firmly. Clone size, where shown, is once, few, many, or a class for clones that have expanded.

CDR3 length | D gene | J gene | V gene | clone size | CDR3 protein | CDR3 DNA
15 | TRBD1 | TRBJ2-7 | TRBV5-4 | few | CASSRQGSSSYEQYF | TGTGCCAGCAGTCGACAGGGGTCGAGCTCCTACGAGCAGTACTTC
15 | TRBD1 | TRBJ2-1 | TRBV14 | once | CASSQVKTGYNEQFF | TGTGCCAGCAGCCAAGTTAAGACAGGGTACAATGAGCAGTTCTTC
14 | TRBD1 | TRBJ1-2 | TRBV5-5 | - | CASLRDRGSYGYTF | TGTGCCAGCTTGAGGGACAGGGGGAGCTATGGCTACACCTTC
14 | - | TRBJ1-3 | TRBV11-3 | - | CASSSTGSGNTIYF | TGTGCCAGCAGCTCGACAGGATCTGGAAACACCATATATTTT
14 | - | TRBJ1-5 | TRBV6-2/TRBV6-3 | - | CASSYPGGNQPQHF | TGTGCCAGCAGTTACCCGGGTGGCAATCAGCCCCAGCATTTT
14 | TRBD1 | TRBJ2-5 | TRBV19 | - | CASSMDRAVETQYF | TGTGCCAGTAGTATGGACAGGGCGGTAGAGACCCAGTACTTC
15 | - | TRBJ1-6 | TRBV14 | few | CASSQRVGANSPLHF | TGTGCCAGCAGCCAAAGGGTAGGGGCTAATTCACCCCTCCACTTT
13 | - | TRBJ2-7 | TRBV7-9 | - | CASSPDPRGEQYF | TGTGCCAGCAGCCCCGACCCGCGGGGCGAGCAGTACTTC
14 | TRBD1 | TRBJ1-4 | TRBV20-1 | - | CSASGGQGYEKLFF | TGCAGTGCTAGTGGCGGACAGGGCTATGAAAAACTGTTTTTT
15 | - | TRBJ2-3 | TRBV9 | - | CASSVAGGPTDTQYF | TGTGCCAGCAGCGTAGCCGGGGGGCCAACAGATACGCAGTATTTT
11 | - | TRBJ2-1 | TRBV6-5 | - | CASLSYNEQFF | TGTGCCAGCCTCTCCTACAATGAGCAGTTCTTC
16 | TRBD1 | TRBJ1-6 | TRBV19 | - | CASMGAHRGYNSPLHF | TGTGCCAGTATGGGGGCCCACAGGGGATATAATTCACCCCTCCACTTT
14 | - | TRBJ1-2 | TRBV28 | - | CASSSGVVFRGYTF | TGTGCCAGCAGCAGCGGTGTGGTTTTCCGCGGCTACACCTTC
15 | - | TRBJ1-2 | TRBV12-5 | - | CASGWAAGTRFGYTF | TGTGCTAGTGGTTGGGCCGCCGGGACAAGATTTGGCTACACCTTC
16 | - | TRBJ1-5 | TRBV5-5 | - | CASSLAGGGSNQPQHF | TGTGCCAGCAGCTTGGCAGGCGGGGGTTCCAATCAGCCCCAGCATTTT
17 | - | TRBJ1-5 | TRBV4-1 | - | CASSQDQGTYSNQPQHF | TGCGCCAGCAGCCAAGATCAGGGCACTTATAGCAATCAGCCCCAGCATTTT
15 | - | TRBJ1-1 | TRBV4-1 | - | CASSQDHRMNTEAFF | TGCGCCAGCAGCCAAGATCACAGGATGAACACTGAAGCTTTCTTT
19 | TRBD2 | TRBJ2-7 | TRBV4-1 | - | CASSLRLTSGGAMVNEQYF | TGCGCCAGCAGCCTCCGCCTGACTAGCGGGGGGGCCATGGTGAACGAGCAGTACTTC
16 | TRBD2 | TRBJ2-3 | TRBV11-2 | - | CASSLASGGYPDTQYF | TGTGCCAGCAGCTTAGCTAGCGGGGGGTATCCAGATACGCAGTATTTT
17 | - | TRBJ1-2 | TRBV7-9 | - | CASSLTPRDGANYGYTF | TGTGCCAGCAGCTTGACACCGCGGGACGGGGCTAACTATGGCTACACCTTC
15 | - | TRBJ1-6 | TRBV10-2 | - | CASSERSSYNSPLHF | TGCGCCAGCAGTGAAAGGAGCTCCTATAATTCACCCCTCCACTTT
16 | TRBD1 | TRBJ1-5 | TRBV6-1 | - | CASSEGDRGRSQPQHF | TGTGCCAGCAGTGAAGGGGACAGGGGGAGAAGTCAGCCCCAGCATTTT
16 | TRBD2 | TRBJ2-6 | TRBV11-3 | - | CASSLRGGRGANVLTF | TGTGCCAGCAGCTTACGCGGGGGGCGAGGGGCCAACGTCCTGACTTTC
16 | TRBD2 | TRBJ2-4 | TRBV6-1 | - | CASSERLAGVGNIQYF | TGTGCCAGCAGTGAGCGGCTAGCGGGGGTAGGGAACATTCAGTACTTC
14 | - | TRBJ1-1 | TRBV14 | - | CASSQRVPNTEAFF | TGTGCCAGCAGCCAGAGGGTACCCAACACTGAAGCTTTCTTT
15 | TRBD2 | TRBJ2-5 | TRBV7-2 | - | CASSLGLAGQETQYF | TGTGCCAGCAGCTTAGGACTAGCGGGTCAAGAGACCCAGTACTTC
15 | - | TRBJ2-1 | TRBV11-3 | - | CASSLGRVNNNEQFF | TGTGCCAGCAGCTTAGGTCGGGTTAACAACAATGAGCAGTTCTTC
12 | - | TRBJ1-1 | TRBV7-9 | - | CASSPRGGEAFF | TGTGCCAGCAGCCCCCGTGGGGGGGAAGCTTTCTTT
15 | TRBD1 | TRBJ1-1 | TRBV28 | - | CASSDTTGGGTEAFF | TGTGCCAGCAGTGACACTACAGGGGGGGGGACTGAAGCTTTCTTT
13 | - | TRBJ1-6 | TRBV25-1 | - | CASSSGNNSPLHF | TGTGCCAGCAGTTCAGGGAACAATTCACCCCTCCACTTT
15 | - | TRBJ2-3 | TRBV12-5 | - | CASGLQEGSTDTQYF | TGTGCTAGTGGTTTGCAGGAGGGGAGCACAGATACGCAGTATTTT
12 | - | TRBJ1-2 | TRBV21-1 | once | CASRNGDRWYTF | TGTGCCAGCAGAAATGGCGACAGGTGGTACACCTTC
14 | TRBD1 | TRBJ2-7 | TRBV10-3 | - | CAISGGQGVNEQYF | TGTGCCATCAGTGGGGGACAGGGGGTGAACGAGCAGTACTTC
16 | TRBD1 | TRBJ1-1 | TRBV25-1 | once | CASSAITGTGNTEAFF | TGTGCCAGCAGTGCCATTACCGGGACAGGGAACACTGAAGCTTTCTTT
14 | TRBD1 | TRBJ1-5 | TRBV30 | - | CAWSHRGYGQPQHF | TGTGCCTGGAGTCACAGGGGATATGGTCAGCCCCAGCATTTT
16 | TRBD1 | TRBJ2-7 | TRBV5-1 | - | CASSPDQDRVIFEQYF | TGCGCCAGCAGTCCGGACCAGGACAGGGTTATCTTCGAGCAGTACTTC
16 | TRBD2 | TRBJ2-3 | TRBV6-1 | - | CASSEVAGGRTDTQYF | TGTGCCAGCAGTGAAGTTGCGGGGGGCCGCACAGATACGCAGTATTTT
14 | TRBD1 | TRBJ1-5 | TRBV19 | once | CASSQGGGNQPQHF | TGTGCCAGTTCGCAGGGGGGTGGCAATCAGCCCCAGCATTTT
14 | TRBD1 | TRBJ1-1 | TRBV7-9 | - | CASSSPTGGTEAFF | TGTGCCAGCAGCTCCCCGACAGGGGGCACTGAAGCTTTCTTT
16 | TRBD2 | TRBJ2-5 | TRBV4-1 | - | CASTTLSGGAGETQYF | TGCGCCAGCACCACTCTTAGCGGGGGGGCCGGAGAGACCCAGTACTTC
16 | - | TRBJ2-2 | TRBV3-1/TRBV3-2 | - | CASSQPGQGGTGELFF | TGTGCCAGCAGCCAACCTGGACAGGGAGGGACCGGGGAGCTGTTTTTT
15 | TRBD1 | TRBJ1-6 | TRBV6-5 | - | CASSPPGQPNSPLHF | TGTGCCAGCAGCCCCCCGGGACAGCCCAATTCACCCCTCCACTTT
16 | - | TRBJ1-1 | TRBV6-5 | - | CASSYGQGRFGTEAFF | TGTGCCAGCAGTTACGGGCAGGGGCGATTTGGCACTGAAGCTTTCTTT
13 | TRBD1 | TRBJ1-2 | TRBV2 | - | CASTTGEWSGYTF | TGTGCCAGTACGACAGGGGAGTGGAGTGGCTACACCTTC
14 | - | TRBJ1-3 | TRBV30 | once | CAWSDYPMRNTIYF | TGTGCCTGGAGTGACTACCCTATGCGAAACACCATATATTTT
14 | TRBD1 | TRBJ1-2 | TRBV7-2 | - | CASSLRQGEKGYTF | TGTGCCAGCAGCTTAAGACAGGGCGAAAAGGGCTACACCTTC
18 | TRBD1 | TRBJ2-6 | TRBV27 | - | CASKEPGTGMSGANVLTF | TGTGCCAGCAAGGAACCCGGGACAGGGATGTCTGGGGCCAACGTCCTGACTTTC
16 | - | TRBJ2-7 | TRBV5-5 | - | CASSLDWYTGSYEQYF | TGTGCCAGCAGCTTGGATTGGTACACAGGCTCCTACGAGCAGTACTTC
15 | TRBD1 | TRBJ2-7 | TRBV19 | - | CASRSGQGATNEQYF | TGTGCCAGTAGATCCGGACAGGGGGCGACGAACGAGCAGTACTTC